Shown below are 19 T cell receptor beta chains from a single sample sequenced in a study of PD-1 blockade in classical Hodgkin lymphoma. Time point specified: cycle 4 day 1 (C4D1), after less than 7 weeks of nivolumab. Brentuximab vedotin exposure varied among the patients, all of whom had relapsed after autologous stem cell transplantation. The data were produced by immunoSEQ multiplex PCR, yet TCRdb's version contains in-frame clones alone and is incomplete. The table has thousands of clones, 75% to 90% seen once; the top ten hold approximately 38%. Here the sequenced sample was peripheral blood mononuclear cells (PBMCs), taken before the fourth cycle of nivolumab. Every receptor here comes from a human donor with classical Hodgkin lymphoma.

The chain combines TRBV27 with TRBJ1-2; unclear D gene. Trimming removed 8 bases at V and 3 bases at J, with 16 bases between. The CDR3 sequence is 14 residues long. CDR1 is MNHEY, CDR2 SMNVEV, per germline (reference sequence). CDR3 sequence (DNA): TGTGCCAGCGGGGTCAGAGGCTTTGACTATGGCTACACCTTC. It translates to CASGVRGFDYGYTF.

The chain combines TRBV5-1 with TRBJ2-3; D is possibly TRBD1 or TRBD2 (5 bases each). Between the trimmed V and J ends, which lost 0 bases and 2 bases, there was a span of 16 bases. This CDR3 contains 17 residues. Germline CDR1 and CDR2: SGHRS and YFSETQ. The CDR3 DNA follows: TGCGCCAGCAGCTTGGAGGTACGGGGACCAGCCACAGATACGCAGTATTTT. Its translation is CASSLEVRGPATDTQYF.

The chain couples TRBV5-1 to TRBJ1-2, with D perhaps matching TRBD1 (5 bases). V lost 0 bases to trimming and J lost 2 bases, with 8 bases between them. From germline, CDR1 is SGHRS and CDR2 YFSETQ. This CDR3 has 14 amino acids. CDR3 protein: CASSLDRLNYGYTF. The CDR3 region has the DNA TGCGCCAGCAGCTTGGACAGGTTGAACTATGGCTACACCTTC.

The chain couples TRBV6-6 to TRBJ1-6, with TRBD1 as a possible D gene (5 bases). Germline V gene data show CDR1 as MNHNY and CDR2 as SVGAGI (reference sequence). This CDR3 is 15 amino acids long. The germline V and J ends were trimmed by 9 bases and 9 bases, with 21 bases remaining between them. The CDR3 DNA sequence: TGTGCCAGTGGGGGAGTTCTCCGATCATCTTCACCCCTCCACTTT. Translating gives CASGGVLRSSSPLHF.

This chain connects TRBV4-1 to TRBJ1-3, with D possibly matching TRBD1 (6 bases). Deletions cut 4 bases from V and 1 base from J, with 8 bases between. Germline lookup yields CDR1 MGHRA and CDR2 YSYEKL. CDR3 length: 14 amino acids. As DNA, the CDR3 is TGCGCCAGCAGCCTTACAGGGTCTGGAAACACCATATATTTT. The encoded protein is CASSLTGSGNTIYF.

This rearrangement joins TRBV19 to TRBJ1-5; a possible D gene is TRBD1 (6 bases). V was trimmed by 7 bases and J by 7 bases, leaving 17 bases between them. This CDR3 is built from 14 residues. Germline V gene lookup returns CDR1 LNHDA and CDR2 SQIVND (reference sequence). This CDR3 is CASMLPTGRQPQHF. For the CDR3, the DNA is TGTGCCAGTATGCTCCCAACAGGGAGGCAGCCCCAGCATTTT.

The chain combines TRBV5-1 with TRBJ1-2; D remains unclear. This CDR3 region has 14 residues. V shed 4 bases and J shed 2 bases, with 12 bases lying between them. The germline gives CDR1 SGHRS, CDR2 YFSETQ. The CDR3 loop is CASSDARTNYGYTF. CDR3 DNA sequence: TGCGCCAGCAGCGATGCAAGAACCAACTATGGCTACACCTTC.

V gene TRBV6-6 combines with J gene TRBJ1-1; TRBD1 matches at 7 bases. CDR3 length: 14 residues. The junction had 5 bases not matched to a gene; V was cut back by 4 bases and J by 3 bases. Germline CDR1 and CDR2: MNHNY and SVGAGI (reference sequence). The CDR3 nucleotides read TGTGCCAGCAGTTTAGTTACAGGGGACACTGAAGCTTTCTTT. Amino acid sequence: CASSLVTGDTEAFF.

The chain has TRBV7-9 and TRBJ1-3, with D perhaps matching TRBD1 (5 bases). Trimming removed 5 bases from V and 5 bases from J, with 16 bases in between. The CDR3 sequence is 15 residues long. CDR1 and CDR2 from the germline V gene are SEHNR and FQNEAQ (reference sequence). CDR3 in DNA: TGTGCCAGCAGCCAGTCGACATGGGGGAGAAACACCATATATTTT. Translation gives CASSQSTWGRNTIYF.

The rearrangement links TRBV6-1 to TRBJ2-7; no clear D. This CDR3 has 15 residues. Between the trimmed V and J ends, which lost 0 bases and 1 base, there was a span of 10 bases. Germline V CDR1 and CDR2: MNHNS, SASEGT. CDR3 DNA: TGTGCCAGCAGTGAAGCGATAGTTAATTCCTACGAGCAGTACGTC. Translating gives CASSEAIVNSYEQYV.

The CDR3 sequence is CASSGPTSNQPQHF. The CDR3 DNA sequence: TGTGCCAGCAGTGGGCCCACTAGCAATCAGCCCCAGCATTTT. The chain has TRBV2 and TRBJ1-5, with unresolved D. The CDR3 has 14 amino acids. Germline-derived CDR1 and CDR2 are SNHLY and FYNNEI. The V end was cut by 4 bases, the J end by 0 bases, with 7 bases between.

The chain recombines TRBV6-5 with TRBJ2-3, with a weak D call TRBD2 (7 bases). The germline CDR1 and CDR2 sequences are MNHEY and SVGAGI. This CDR3 contains 16 residues. Between the trimmed V and J ends, which lost 0 bases and 5 bases, there was a span of 15 bases. In DNA, the CDR3 is TGTGCCAGCAGTTACTCGGAGGGGGGGAGAGGAGATACGCAGTATTTT. Translation gives CASSYSEGGRGDTQYF.

The chain is built from TRBV5-1 and TRBJ2-6, with D perhaps being TRBD1 or TRBD2 (5 bases each). Per the germline V gene, CDR1 is SGHRS and CDR2 is YFSETQ. The CDR3 has 16 amino acids. V was shortened by 4 bases and J by 9 bases, with 20 bases between the two germline ends. CDR3 nucleotide sequence: TGCGCCAGCAGCCTACTACGGGACGGAAAACGCAACGTCCTGACTTTC. This codes for CASSLLRDGKRNVLTF.

The chain employs TRBV4-1 and TRBJ2-2, with a weak D call TRBD1 (5 bases). The CDR3 runs 16 residues. The germline CDR1 and CDR2 sequences are MGHRA and YSYEKL. The V gene lost 5 bases and the J gene lost 1 base, with 14 bases spanning the gap. The DNA for the CDR3 is TGCGCCAGCAGCGATTTCGCAGGGAAGAACACCGGGGAGCTGTTTTTT. It yields the protein CASSDFAGKNTGELFF.

V and J are TRBV4-1 and TRBJ2-1; 7 bases are a match to TRBD2. V dropped 0 bases and J dropped 6; count of bases not matched to a gene: 11. The CDR3 sequence is 17 residues long. Germline CDR1 is MGHRA and CDR2 is YSYEKL. CDR3 sequence (DNA): TGCGCCAGCAGCCAAGAAAGGTTGGCGGGAGTGGGCAATGAGCAGTTCTTC. Amino acids: CASSQERLAGVGNEQFF.

CDR3 nucleotide sequence: TGTGCCAGCAGTCGTGGGGACGGCTCGTACTACGAGCAGTACGTC. Its protein product is CASSRGDGSYYEQYV. The chain employs TRBV6-5 and TRBJ2-7; D tentatively fits TRBD1 or TRBD2 (5 bases each). The V gene's germline CDR1 is MNHEY and CDR2 SVGAGI. V lost 5 bases and J 3 bases, leaving 17 bases between the germline ends. The CDR3 is 15 residues long.

This chain connects TRBV2 to TRBJ1-4; D remains ambiguous. This CDR3 contains 11 residues. Trimming removed 5 bases from V and 10 bases from J, with 8 bases in between. Per germline, CDR1 SNHLY and CDR2 FYNNEI. The CDR3 is CASSHQGKLFF. CDR3 bases: TGTGCCAGCAGTCACCAAGGAAAACTGTTTTTT. The variable domain in full, completed from reference TRBV2 and TRBJ1-4, reads EPEVTQTPSHQVTQMGQEVILRCVPISNHLYFYWYRQILGQKVEFLVSFYNNEISEKSEIFDDQFSVERPDGSNFTLKIRSTKLEDSAMYFCASSHQGKLFFGSGTQLSVL.

The gene calls are TRBV6-5 and TRBJ2-6, with 8 bases that match TRBD1. The CDR3 has 15 amino acids. After removal of 8 bases from V and 3 bases from J, the junction contained 6 bases not matched to a gene. Germline CDR1 MNHEY, CDR2 SVGAGI. The CDR3 loop reads CASAGQGSGANVLTF. The CDR3 DNA reads TGTGCCAGCGCAGGACAGGGAAGTGGGGCCAACGTCCTGACTTTC.

This clone was seen a single time. This chain connects TRBV7-6 to TRBJ1-2, with D perhaps matching TRBD1 (5 bases). The CDR3 loop spans 16 amino acids. Per the germline V gene, CDR1 is SGHVS and CDR2 is FNYEAQ. Trimming took 5 bases from V and 0 from J, leaving 16 bases between them. The CDR3 bases are TGTGCCAGCAGCCCCGGTGGGGGAGGGGCTAACTATGGCTACACCTTC. Its translation: CASSPGGGGANYGYTF.